This is a list of T cell receptor beta chains from one sample in a study of cytomegalovirus exposure and HLA in healthy donors. The repertoire was sequenced with immunoSEQ multiplex PCR; TCRdb's copy has only in-frame clones and lacks some. The sample yields 150,000 to 200,000 clones, around 80% seen once. Sequenced: PBMCs. The receptors shown here come from a woman aged 18-29 years in good health and CMV-seronegative. Each CDR3 is given with its conserved first and last residue. The D gene is left open where the match is weak. The size of a clone is reported for some rows only, either as once, few or many, or as a class for expanded clones.

D: .; length: 11; J: TRBJ1-1; V: TRBV5-4; size: .; CDR3: CASSLRQEAFF; DNA: TGTGCCAGCAGCTTGCGACAGGAAGCTTTCTTT
D: .; length: 13; J: TRBJ2-1; V: TRBV11-2; size: .; CDR3: CASKDNRRNEQFF; DNA: TGTGCCAGCAAAGACAACAGGAGAAATGAGCAGTTCTTC
D: .; length: 14; J: TRBJ1-6; V: TRBV5-8; size: .; CDR3: CASSVRGYNSPLHF; DNA: TGTGCCAGCAGCGTCAGAGGCTATAATTCACCCCTCCACTTT
D: .; length: 13; J: TRBJ2-5; V: TRBV11-3; size: .; CDR3: CASSFRGGETQYF; DNA: TGTGCCAGCAGCTTTAGGGGAGGCGAGACCCAGTACTTC
D: .; length: 17; J: TRBJ2-3; V: TRBV7-6; size: .; CDR3: CASSLGIPGSGTDTQYF; DNA: TGTGCCAGCAGCTTAGGTATTCCGGGGTCGGGAACAGATACGCAGTATTTT
D: TRBD1; length: 16; J: TRBJ2-1; V: TRBV18; size: .; CDR3: CASSRSGTGPYNEQFF; DNA: TGTGCCAGCTCACGCTCCGGGACAGGGCCCTACAATGAGCAGTTCTTC
D: TRBD1; length: 18; J: TRBJ1-2; V: TRBV19; size: .; CDR3: CASTSVGTGVRSFYGYTF; DNA: TGTGCCAGTACCTCCGTTGGGACAGGGGTTAGGTCGTTTTATGGCTACACCTTC
D: .; length: 13; J: TRBJ2-5; V: TRBV7-9; size: .; CDR3: CASSPLGSETQYF; DNA: TGTGCCAGCAGCCCTCTTGGTAGTGAGACCCAGTACTTC
D: .; length: 15; J: TRBJ1-4; V: TRBV5-1; size: .; CDR3: CASSSGGASSEKLFF; DNA: TGCGCCAGCAGCTCGGGGGGGGCATCGAGTGAAAAACTGTTTTTT
D: .; length: 15; J: TRBJ2-7; V: TRBV6-5; size: .; CDR3: CASSSQPGTFYEQYF; DNA: TGTGCCAGCAGTTCCCAACCCGGGACATTCTACGAGCAGTACTTC
D: .; length: 13; J: TRBJ2-7; V: TRBV7-9; size: .; CDR3: CASSLQGKYEQYF; DNA: TGTGCCAGCAGCTTACAGGGAAAGTACGAGCAGTACTTC
D: .; length: 13; J: TRBJ2-1; V: TRBV30; size: .; CDR3: CACLTGTFNEQFF; DNA: TGTGCCTGCCTCACCGGGACTTTCAATGAGCAGTTCTTC
D: .; length: 14; J: TRBJ2-7; V: TRBV6-5; size: .; CDR3: CASSYSGGGNEQYF; DNA: TGTGCCAGCAGTTACTCAGGGGGCGGGAACGAGCAGTACTTC
D: TRBD1; length: 15; J: TRBJ1-2; V: TRBV9; size: .; CDR3: CASSVATGGNYGYTF; DNA: TGTGCCAGCAGCGTAGCTACAGGGGGCAACTATGGCTACACCTTC
D: TRBD1; length: 18; J: TRBJ2-6; V: TRBV15; size: .; CDR3: CATSRYRTGNSGANVLTF; DNA: TGTGCCACCAGCAGGTATAGGACAGGGAACTCTGGGGCCAACGTCCTGACTTTC
D: .; length: 17; J: TRBJ1-2; V: TRBV11-2; size: .; CDR3: CASSPRTAGAYNYGYTF; DNA: TGTGCCAGCAGCCCTAGGACGGCGGGGGCTTATAACTATGGCTACACCTTC
D: TRBD2; length: 15; J: TRBJ2-1; V: TRBV5-1; size: .; CDR3: CASRTGGGAYNEQFF; DNA: TGCGCCAGCAGGACAGGCGGGGGGGCCTACAATGAGCAGTTCTTC
D: .; length: 15; J: TRBJ1-2; V: TRBV18; size: .; CDR3: CASSPPDGAYYGYTF; DNA: TGTGCCAGCTCACCACCTGATGGGGCCTACTATGGCTACACCTTC
D: .; length: 17; J: TRBJ2-1; V: TRBV19; size: .; CDR3: CASSSEGGTVPYNEQFF; DNA: TGTGCCAGTAGCTCCGAGGGCGGAACTGTCCCCTACAATGAGCAGTTCTTC
D: TRBD2; length: 15; J: TRBJ2-3; V: TRBV11-2; size: .; CDR3: CASTPSSGETDTQYF; DNA: TGTGCCAGCACCCCTTCTAGCGGAGAGACAGATACGCAGTATTTT
D: TRBD1; length: 13; J: TRBJ1-5; V: TRBV10-3; size: .; CDR3: CAIGQELNQPQHF; DNA: TGTGCCATTGGACAGGAGCTCAATCAGCCCCAGCATTTT
D: TRBD1; length: 14; J: TRBJ1-3; V: TRBV28; size: .; CDR3: CASSSGQGRNTIYF; DNA: TGTGCCAGCAGCTCCGGACAGGGCAGGAACACCATATATTTT
D: TRBD1; length: 13; J: TRBJ1-2; V: TRBV6-1; size: .; CDR3: CASSRDREGGYTF; DNA: TGTGCCAGCAGCCGGGACAGGGAAGGCGGCTACACCTTC
D: .; length: 13; J: TRBJ2-5; V: TRBV5-5; size: .; CDR3: CASSLGLLETQYF; DNA: TGTGCCAGCAGCTTGGGACTATTGGAGACCCAGTACTTC
D: .; length: 15; J: TRBJ1-6; V: TRBV7-9; size: .; CDR3: CASSLGSSYNSPLHF; DNA: TGTGCCAGCAGCTTAGGCAGCTCCTATAATTCACCCCTCCACTTT
D: .; length: 14; J: TRBJ2-7; V: TRBV5-1; size: .; CDR3: CASSLGEDTYEQYF; DNA: TGCGCCAGCAGCTTAGGGGAGGACACCTACGAGCAGTACTTC
D: .; length: 16; J: TRBJ2-6; V: TRBV5-1; size: once; CDR3: CASSLYGGTGANVLTF; DNA: TGCGCCAGCAGCTTGTACGGGGGAACTGGGGCCAACGTCCTGACTTTC
D: .; length: 12; J: TRBJ2-3; V: TRBV6-6; size: few; CDR3: CASRGTTDTQYF; DNA: TGTGCCAGCAGAGGGACAACAGATACGCAGTATTTT
D: TRBD1; length: 16; J: TRBJ2-1; V: TRBV14; size: few; CDR3: CASSQGSGGAYNEQFF; DNA: TGTGCCAGCAGCCAAGGGTCAGGGGGCGCTTACAATGAGCAGTTCTTC
D: TRBD2; length: 14; J: TRBJ2-1; V: TRBV10-1; size: .; CDR3: CASGASGEYNEQFF; DNA: TGCGCGTCGGGGGCTAGCGGGGAGTACAATGAGCAGTTCTTC
D: .; length: 14; J: TRBJ1-1; V: TRBV4-1; size: .; CDR3: CASSQGAPNTEAFF; DNA: TGCGCCAGCAGCCAAGGGGCGCCGAACACTGAAGCTTTCTTT
D: .; length: 16; J: TRBJ2-3; V: TRBV11-2; size: .; CDR3: CASSFLRGASTDTQYF; DNA: TGTGCCAGCAGCTTCCTCAGGGGTGCCAGCACAGATACGCAGTATTTT
D: TRBD1; length: 16; J: TRBJ2-5; V: TRBV5-1; size: once; CDR3: CASSLVNYRGQETQYF; DNA: TGCGCCAGCAGCTTGGTTAACTACAGGGGTCAAGAGACCCAGTACTTC
D: TRBD1; length: 13; J: TRBJ2-7; V: TRBV7-2; size: .; CDR3: CASSLGTGTEQYF; DNA: TGTGCCAGCAGCTTGGGGACAGGGACCGAGCAGTACTTC
D: TRBD1; length: 16; J: TRBJ1-1; V: TRBV4-2; size: .; CDR3: CASSQDGTGTNTEAFF; DNA: TGTGCCAGCAGCCAAGATGGGACAGGGACCAACACTGAAGCTTTCTTT
D: TRBD1; length: 14; J: TRBJ2-7; V: TRBV5-1; size: .; CDR3: CASNVGQGVYEQYF; DNA: TGCGCCAGCAATGTAGGACAGGGGGTCTACGAGCAGTACTTC
D: .; length: 15; J: TRBJ1-1; V: TRBV11-1; size: .; CDR3: CASSSRAGPGTEAFF; DNA: TGTGCCAGCAGCTCCCGTGCGGGGCCGGGCACTGAAGCTTTCTTT
D: TRBD1; length: 16; J: TRBJ2-7; V: TRBV5-1; size: .; CDR3: CASSGTGGRSSYEQYF; DNA: TGCGCCAGCAGTGGGACAGGGGGAAGAAGCTCCTACGAGCAGTACTTC
D: .; length: 13; J: TRBJ1-6; V: TRBV28; size: .; CDR3: CASRPQGNSPLHF; DNA: TGTGCCAGCAGACCCCAGGGAAATTCACCCCTCCACTTT
D: .; length: 13; J: TRBJ1-1; V: TRBV6-1; size: .; CDR3: CASSGIVNTEAFF; DNA: TGTGCCAGCAGCGGTATAGTGAACACTGAAGCTTTCTTT
D: .; length: 14; J: TRBJ2-7; V: TRBV28; size: .; CDR3: CASSLTGPSYEQYF; DNA: TGTGCCAGCAGTTTAACAGGGCCTTCCTACGAGCAGTACTTC
D: TRBD1; length: 15; J: TRBJ1-4; V: TRBV19; size: .; CDR3: CASSMRGTGDEKLFF; DNA: TGTGCCAGTAGTATGAGGGGGACAGGGGATGAAAAACTGTTTTTT
D: .; length: 15; J: TRBJ1-2; V: TRBV5-1; size: .; CDR3: CASSVTEGGSYGYTF; DNA: TGCGCCAGCAGCGTGACAGAGGGAGGTAGCTATGGCTACACCTTC
D: .; length: 14; J: TRBJ2-5; V: TRBV28; size: few; CDR3: CASRSGGTQPAQYF; DNA: TGTGCCAGCAGATCCGGGGGTACCCAACCGGCCCAGTACTTC
D: .; length: 16; J: TRBJ2-7; V: TRBV11-2; size: few; CDR3: CASSLYTGHRTYEQYF; DNA: TGTGCCAGCAGCTTATATACGGGACACCGGACCTACGAGCAGTACTTC
D: .; length: 14; J: TRBJ1-1; V: TRBV19; size: .; CDR3: CASRGGDVRTEAFF; DNA: TGTGCCAGTAGGGGAGGGGATGTGAGGACTGAAGCTTTCTTT
D: .; length: 14; J: TRBJ1-2; V: TRBV6-5; size: .; CDR3: CASISRERGYGYTF; DNA: TGTGCCAGCATATCTCGGGAGAGGGGCTATGGCTACACCTTC
D: .; length: 16; J: TRBJ2-3; V: TRBV5-1; size: .; CDR3: CASSFTRGSSTDTQYF; DNA: TGCGCCAGCAGCTTCACACGGGGGTCTAGCACAGATACGCAGTATTTT
D: TRBD1; length: 14; J: TRBJ1-2; V: TRBV10-3; size: .; CDR3: CAINSPGTAYGYTF; DNA: TGTGCCATCAATAGTCCCGGGACAGCCTATGGCTACACCTTC
D: .; length: 11; J: TRBJ1-1; V: TRBV7-9; size: .; CDR3: CSSTPLLEAFF; DNA: TGTTCCAGCACCCCTTTATTGGAAGCTTTCTTT
D: TRBD1; length: 19; J: TRBJ2-5; V: TRBV27; size: .; CDR3: CASSRDRDTIGAQKTPQYF; DNA: TGTGCCAGCAGTCGGGACAGGGATACTATTGGGGCCCAGAAAACCCCCCAGTACTTC
D: .; length: 12; J: TRBJ2-1; V: TRBV28; size: .; CDR3: CASSRTGNEQFF; DNA: TGTGCCAGCAGCCGTACAGGGAATGAGCAGTTCTTC
D: TRBD2; length: 16; J: TRBJ2-5; V: TRBV19; size: .; CDR3: CASSRTSGGGEETQYF; DNA: TGTGCCAGTAGTCGTACTAGCGGGGGGGGAGAAGAGACCCAGTACTTC
D: .; length: 15; J: TRBJ2-7; V: TRBV7-8; size: .; CDR3: CASSLFQGPSYEQYF; DNA: TGTGCCAGCAGCTTATTCCAGGGCCCTAGCTACGAGCAGTACTTC